Listed below are T cell receptor beta chains from one sample, sequenced in a study of T cell responses to AZD1222 COVID-19 vaccine. Sequenced by immunoSEQ multiplex PCR; TCRdb stores in-frame clones only, minus some. The sample contains about 180,000 clones, 90% to 95% of which appear only once. The material was peripheral blood, obtained 28 days after the second dose of the MenACWY control vaccine. The receptors shown here come from an adult who received the MenACWY meningococcal vaccine as a control. CDR3s include the opening cysteine and the closing phenylalanine or tryptophan. D genes are given only for firm matches. The size entry is marked missing in some rows and otherwise reads once, few, many or a size class.

abundance,v_gene,j_gene,d_gene,CDR3nt,CDR3aa
-,TRBV11-2,TRBJ1-2,-,TGTGCCAGCAGCTTAGAGGGAACAGGGGGCTACACCTTC,CASSLEGTGGYTF
-,TRBV6-5,TRBJ1-5,-,TGTGCCAGCAGTCCCCGACACAATCAGCCCCAGCATTTT,CASSPRHNQPQHF
-,TRBV5-5,TRBJ1-2,TRBD1,TGTGCCAGCAGTATCGGACAGGGATATGGCTACACCTTC,CASSIGQGYGYTF
-,TRBV30,TRBJ1-3,-,TGTGCCTGGCAGATCTCCGCAGCAGGAAACACCATATATTTT,CAWQISAAGNTIYF
-,TRBV10-3,TRBJ1-5,-,TGTGCCATCAGTGAGGGTGTCAATAGCAATCAGCCCCAGCATTTT,CAISEGVNSNQPQHF
once,TRBV30,TRBJ1-4,-,TGTGCCTGGAGGGTGAATCTGGGGTCAACTAATGAAAAACTGTTTTTT,CAWRVNLGSTNEKLFF
-,TRBV5-1,TRBJ1-3,-,TGCGCCAGCAGCCCCTACCAGACAGGAAACACCATATATTTT,CASSPYQTGNTIYF
-,TRBV5-5,TRBJ2-7,TRBD1,TGTGCCAGCAGCTTGGCCGGGACAGGGGGCGTCTACGAGCAGTACTTC,CASSLAGTGGVYEQYF
-,TRBV6-2/TRBV6-3,TRBJ2-1,-,TGTGCCAGCAGTTACTGGCATCAGGGACGGAATGAGCAGTTCTTC,CASSYWHQGRNEQFF
-,TRBV19,TRBJ1-1,TRBD1,TGTGCCAGTAGTATAGGTCCCGGGACAGGGTCGGGGACTGAAGCTTTCTTT,CASSIGPGTGSGTEAFF
-,TRBV14,TRBJ1-6,TRBD1,TGTGCCAGCAGCCAAGTAAACAGGGGTAATTCACCCCTCCACTTT,CASSQVNRGNSPLHF
-,TRBV25-1,TRBJ2-1,-,TGTGCCAGCAGTGAAGAGGGGAGAGGCAATGAGCAGTTCTTC,CASSEEGRGNEQFF
once,TRBV30,TRBJ2-7,-,TGTGCCTGGACCAACAGGAGGGGCTTCTCCTACGAGCAGTACTTC,CAWTNRRGFSYEQYF
-,TRBV12-3/TRBV12-4,TRBJ1-2,TRBD1,TGTGCCAGCAGCGGGGGACAGGGTTGGGGCTACACCTTC,CASSGGQGWGYTF
-,TRBV19,TRBJ1-2,-,TGTGCCAGTAGTCTCCCGGGACGTCTAAACTATGGCTACACCTTC,CASSLPGRLNYGYTF
-,TRBV5-1,TRBJ1-3,TRBD1,TGCGCCAGCAGCTTGAGATTTCGGGACAGGGCGGACACCATATATTTT,CASSLRFRDRADTIYF
-,TRBV6-5,TRBJ2-5,TRBD1,TGTGCCAGCAGTACCCGGACAGGCCTTGGGACCCAGTACTTC,CASSTRTGLGTQYF
-,TRBV6-6,TRBJ2-3,-,TGTGCCAGCAGTATCACAGACGGAGATACGCAGTATTTT,CASSITDGDTQYF
-,TRBV12-3/TRBV12-4,TRBJ1-5,-,TGTGCCAGCAGTCCAACGAGGGATCAGCCCCAGCATTTT,CASSPTRDQPQHF
-,TRBV5-5,TRBJ2-1,-,TGTGCCAGCAGCTTGGAAACTGGGGCGTTCAATGAGCAGTTCTTC,CASSLETGAFNEQFF
-,TRBV28,TRBJ1-2,TRBD1,TGTGCCAGCAGGACAGGGGTCGAAGGCTACACCTTC,CASRTGVEGYTF
-,TRBV19,TRBJ2-2,-,TGTGCCAGTAGCCACATACTCGGGGGTTACACCGGGGAGCTGTTTTTT,CASSHILGGYTGELFF
-,TRBV6-5,TRBJ1-5,TRBD1,TGTGCCACACGCTCAATGACAGGGAGCAATCAGCCCCAGCATTTT,CATRSMTGSNQPQHF
-,TRBV4-2,TRBJ2-5,-,TGTGCCAGCAGCCAAGAGACCCAGTACTTC,CASSQETQYF
once,TRBV19,TRBJ1-4,-,TGTGCCAGTAGTATAGATCCCGGGTTGCGTGAAAAACTGTTTTTT,CASSIDPGLREKLFF
-,TRBV18,TRBJ1-5,TRBD1,TGTGCCAGCTCACCGGAACAGGGGACACTTCGGGCCCAGCATTTT,CASSPEQGTLRAQHF
-,TRBV19,TRBJ1-6,TRBD1,TGTGCCAGTAGCCGACAGGGAAATAATTCACCCCTCCACTTT,CASSRQGNNSPLHF
-,TRBV19,TRBJ2-2,TRBD2,TGTGCCAGTAGTGGGATGCGGGGGACTTCGAACACCGGGGAGCTGTTTTTT,CASSGMRGTSNTGELFF
-,TRBV2,TRBJ1-1,-,TGTGCCAGCAGTGTTAGGTCGAACACTGAAGCTTTCTTT,CASSVRSNTEAFF
-,TRBV4-3,TRBJ1-2,-,TGCGCCAGCAGCCAAAACGCAGGGACCACCTATGGCTACACCTTC,CASSQNAGTTYGYTF
-,TRBV5-6,TRBJ1-2,-,TGTGCCAGCAGGCAAAGACTGTCACGGGACTATGGCTACACCTTC,CASRQRLSRDYGYTF
-,TRBV19,TRBJ1-5,TRBD1,TGTGCCAGTAGTATACTACAGGGGACCTTTCAGCCCCAGCATTTT,CASSILQGTFQPQHF
-,TRBV27,TRBJ1-2,-,TGTGCCAGCAGATCCCACGACGGGAGATCCCTTGGCTACACCTTC,CASRSHDGRSLGYTF
once,TRBV2,TRBJ2-2,TRBD2,TGTGCCAGCGTGAGTGGTAGCGGGGGGACCGGGGAGCTGTTTTTT,CASVSGSGGTGELFF
-,TRBV13,TRBJ1-4,-,TGTGCCAGCAGCTTAGGCCTGGGGGCAACTAATGAAAAACTGTTTTTT,CASSLGLGATNEKLFF
-,TRBV3-1/TRBV3-2,TRBJ2-5,-,TGTGCCAGCAGCCAAACCGTGGAGACCCAGTACTTC,CASSQTVETQYF
-,TRBV6-5,TRBJ2-4,TRBD1,TGTGCCACCTCCCCGCAGGGGGCCAACATTCAGTACTTC,CATSPQGANIQYF
-,TRBV18,TRBJ1-5,-,TGTGCCAGCTCATGGGGGAGGCAAAATAGCAATCAGCCCCAGCATTTT,CASSWGRQNSNQPQHF
-,TRBV6-2/TRBV6-3,TRBJ1-2,-,TGTGCCAGCAGCCTGGGACTCTATGGCTACACCTTC,CASSLGLYGYTF
-,TRBV5-6,TRBJ1-2,-,TGTGCCAGCAGCTGGGGACGGACAGAGTGGCTCTATAACTATGGCTACACCTTC,CASSWGRTEWLYNYGYTF